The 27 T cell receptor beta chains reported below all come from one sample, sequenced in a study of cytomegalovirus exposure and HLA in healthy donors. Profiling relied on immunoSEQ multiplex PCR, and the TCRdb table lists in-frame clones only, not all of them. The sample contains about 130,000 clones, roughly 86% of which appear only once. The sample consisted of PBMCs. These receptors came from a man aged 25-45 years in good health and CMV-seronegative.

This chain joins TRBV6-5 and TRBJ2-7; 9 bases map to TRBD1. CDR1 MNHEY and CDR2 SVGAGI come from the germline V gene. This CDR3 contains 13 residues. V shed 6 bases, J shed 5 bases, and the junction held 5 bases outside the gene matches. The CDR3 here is CASSTGTGNEQYF. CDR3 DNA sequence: TGTGCCAGCAGCACCGGGACAGGGAACGAGCAGTACTTC.

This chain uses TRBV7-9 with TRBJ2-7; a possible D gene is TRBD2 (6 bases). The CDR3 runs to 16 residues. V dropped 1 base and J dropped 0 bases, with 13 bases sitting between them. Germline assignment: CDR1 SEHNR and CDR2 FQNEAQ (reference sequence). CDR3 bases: TGTGCCAGCAGCTTAGGGGGGAGGATCATCTCCTACGAGCAGTACTTC. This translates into CASSLGGRIISYEQYF.

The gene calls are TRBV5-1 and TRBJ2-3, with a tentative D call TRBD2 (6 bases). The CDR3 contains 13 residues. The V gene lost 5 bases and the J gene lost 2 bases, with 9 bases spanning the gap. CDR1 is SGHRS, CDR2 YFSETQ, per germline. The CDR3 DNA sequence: TGCGCCAGCAGTGGGGGACTCACAGATACGCAGTATTTT. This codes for CASSGGLTDTQYF. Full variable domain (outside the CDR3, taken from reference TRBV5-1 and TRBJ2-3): KAGVTQTPRYLIKTRGQQVTLSCSPISGHRSVSWYQQTPGQGLQFLFEYFSETQRNKGNFPGRFSGRQFSNSRSEMNVSTLELGDSALYLCASSGGLTDTQYFGPGTRLTVL.

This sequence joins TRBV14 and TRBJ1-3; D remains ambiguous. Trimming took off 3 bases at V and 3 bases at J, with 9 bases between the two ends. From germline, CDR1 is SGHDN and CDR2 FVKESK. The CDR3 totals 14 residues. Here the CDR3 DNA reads TGTGCCAGCAGCCACTTAATTCTTGGAAACACCATATATTTT. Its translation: CASSHLILGNTIYF.

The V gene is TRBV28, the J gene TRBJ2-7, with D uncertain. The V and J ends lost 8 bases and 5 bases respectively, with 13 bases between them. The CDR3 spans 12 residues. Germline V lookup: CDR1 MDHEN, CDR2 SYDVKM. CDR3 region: CASLDGFDEQYF. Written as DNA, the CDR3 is TGTGCCAGCCTAGACGGCTTCGACGAGCAGTACTTC.

DNA for the CDR3: TGTGCCATCAGGGTCGGACAGGGGTTCTATGGCTACACCTTC. This translates into CAIRVGQGFYGYTF. J is TRBJ1-2 and V is TRBV10-3, with TRBD1 matching over 9 bases. The CDR3 is made up of 14 amino acids. V shed 6 bases, J shed 4 bases, and the junction held 6 bases outside the gene matches. Germline lookup yields CDR1 ENHRY and CDR2 SYGVKD.

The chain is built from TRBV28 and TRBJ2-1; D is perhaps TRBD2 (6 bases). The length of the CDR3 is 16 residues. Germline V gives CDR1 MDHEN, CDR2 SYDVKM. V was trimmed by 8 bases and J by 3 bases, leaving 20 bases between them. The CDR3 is CASVTGGSGGYNEQFF. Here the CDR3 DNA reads TGTGCCAGCGTAACCGGGGGTTCTGGGGGCTACAATGAGCAGTTCTTC.

This CDR3 is CASSLEGVNTGELFF. For the CDR3, the DNA is TGTGCCAGCAGCTTAGAAGGGGTGAACACCGGGGAGCTGTTTTTT. The rearrangement uses TRBV13 and TRBJ2-2; D possibly corresponds to TRBD1 (5 bases). This CDR3 has 15 amino acids. Trimming took 1 base from V and 1 from J, leaving 7 bases between them. Germline V gene sequence: CDR1 PRHDT, CDR2 FYEKMQ (reference sequence).

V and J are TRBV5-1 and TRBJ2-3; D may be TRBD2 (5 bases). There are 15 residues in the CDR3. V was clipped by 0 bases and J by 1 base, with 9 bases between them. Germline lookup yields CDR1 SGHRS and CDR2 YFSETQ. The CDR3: CASSLGLAGTDTQYF. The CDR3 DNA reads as TGCGCCAGCAGCTTGGGGCTAGCTGGCACAGATACGCAGTATTTT.

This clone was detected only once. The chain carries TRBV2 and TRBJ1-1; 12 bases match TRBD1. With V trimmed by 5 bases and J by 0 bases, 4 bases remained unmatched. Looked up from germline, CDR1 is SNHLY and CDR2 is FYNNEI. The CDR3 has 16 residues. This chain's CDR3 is CASSPGQGALNTEAFF. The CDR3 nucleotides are TGTGCCAGCAGTCCGGGACAGGGGGCTCTGAACACTGAAGCTTTCTTT.

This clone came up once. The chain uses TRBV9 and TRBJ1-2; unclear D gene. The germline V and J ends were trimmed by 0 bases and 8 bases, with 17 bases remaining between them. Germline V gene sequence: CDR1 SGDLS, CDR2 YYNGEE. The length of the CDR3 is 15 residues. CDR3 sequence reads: CASSVADPGLSGYTF. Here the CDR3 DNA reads TGTGCCAGCAGCGTAGCGGATCCAGGCTTGAGCGGCTACACCTTC.

As DNA, the CDR3 is TGTGCCAGCAGCAGCGGGGGGGCGCCCCAAGAGACCCAGTACTTC. Translating it yields CASSSGGAPQETQYF. The chain couples TRBV5-4 to TRBJ2-5; TRBD2 aligns across 10 bases. Germline trimming cut 4 bases from V and 1 base from J; bases unmatched to any gene: 4. The CDR3 sequence is 15 residues long. Germline V gene sequence: CDR1 SGHNT, CDR2 YYREEE (reference sequence). Full variable domain (missing parts from reference TRBV5-4 and TRBJ2-5): ETGVTQSPTHLIKTRGQQVTLRCSSQSGHNTVSWYQQALGQGPQFIFQYYREEENGRGNFPPRFSGLQFPNYSSELNVNALELDDSALYLCASSSGGAPQETQYFGPGTRLLVL.

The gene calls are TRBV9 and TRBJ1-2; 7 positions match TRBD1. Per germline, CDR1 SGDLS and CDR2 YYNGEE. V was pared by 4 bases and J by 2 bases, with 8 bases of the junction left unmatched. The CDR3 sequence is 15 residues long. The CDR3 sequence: CASSPETGSNYGYTF. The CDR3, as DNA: TGTGCCAGCAGCCCCGAGACAGGGAGCAACTATGGCTACACCTTC. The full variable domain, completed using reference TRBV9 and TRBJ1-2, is DSGVTQTPKHLITATGQRVTLRCSPRSGDLSVYWYQQSLDQGLQFLIQYYNGEERAKGNILERFSAQQFPDLHSELNLSSLELGDSALYFCASSPETGSNYGYTFGSGTRLTVV.

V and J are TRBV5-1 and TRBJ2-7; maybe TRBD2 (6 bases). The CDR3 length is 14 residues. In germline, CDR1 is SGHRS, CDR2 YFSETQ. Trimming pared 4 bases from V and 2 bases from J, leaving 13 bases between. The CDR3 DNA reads TGCGCCAGCAGCGTTGGAGGGGCCCCCTACGAGCAGTACTTC. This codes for CASSVGGAPYEQYF.

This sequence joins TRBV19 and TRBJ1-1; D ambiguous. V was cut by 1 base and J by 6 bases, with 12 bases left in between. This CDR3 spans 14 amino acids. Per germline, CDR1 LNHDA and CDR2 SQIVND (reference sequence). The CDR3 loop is CASSIAGANPEAFF. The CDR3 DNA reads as TGTGCCAGTAGTATAGCGGGAGCCAACCCTGAAGCTTTCTTT.

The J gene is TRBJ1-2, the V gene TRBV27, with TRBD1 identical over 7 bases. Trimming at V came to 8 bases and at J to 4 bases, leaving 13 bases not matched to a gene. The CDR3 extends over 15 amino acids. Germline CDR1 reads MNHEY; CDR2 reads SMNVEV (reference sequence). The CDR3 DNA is TGTGCCAGCGGAACCACAGGGGTAGGATCCTATGGCTACACCTTC. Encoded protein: CASGTTGVGSYGYTF.

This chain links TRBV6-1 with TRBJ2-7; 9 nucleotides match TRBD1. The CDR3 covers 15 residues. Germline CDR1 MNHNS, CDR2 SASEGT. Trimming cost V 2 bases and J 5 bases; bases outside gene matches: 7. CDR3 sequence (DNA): TGTGCCAGCAGTGAATGGCCCGGGACAGGGAACGAGCAGTACTTC. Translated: CASSEWPGTGNEQYF.

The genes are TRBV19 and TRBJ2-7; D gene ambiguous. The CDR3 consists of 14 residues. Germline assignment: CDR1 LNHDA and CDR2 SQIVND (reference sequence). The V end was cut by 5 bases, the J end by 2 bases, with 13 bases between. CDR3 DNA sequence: TGTGCCAGTAGTCCCGACACGGCCCCCTACGAGCAGTACTTC. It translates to CASSPDTAPYEQYF.

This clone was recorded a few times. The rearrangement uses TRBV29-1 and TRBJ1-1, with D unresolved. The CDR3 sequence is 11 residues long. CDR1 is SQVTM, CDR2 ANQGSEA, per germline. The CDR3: CSHSLDTEAFF. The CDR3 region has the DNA TGCAGTCATAGTCTGGACACTGAAGCTTTCTTT. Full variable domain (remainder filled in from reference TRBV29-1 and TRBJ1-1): SAVISQKPSRDICQRGTSLTIQCQVDSQVTMMFWYRQQPGQSLTLIATANQGSEATYESGFVIDKFPISRPNLTFSTLTVSNMSPEDSSIYLCSHSLDTEAFFGQGTRLTVV.

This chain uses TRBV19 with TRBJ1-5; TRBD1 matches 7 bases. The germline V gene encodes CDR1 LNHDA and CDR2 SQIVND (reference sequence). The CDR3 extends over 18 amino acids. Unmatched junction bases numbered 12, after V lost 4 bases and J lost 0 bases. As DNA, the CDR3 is TGTGCCAGTAGTACTCCCAGGGGGTCGTCTTATAGCAATCAGCCCCAGCATTTT. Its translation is CASSTPRGSSYSNQPQHF.

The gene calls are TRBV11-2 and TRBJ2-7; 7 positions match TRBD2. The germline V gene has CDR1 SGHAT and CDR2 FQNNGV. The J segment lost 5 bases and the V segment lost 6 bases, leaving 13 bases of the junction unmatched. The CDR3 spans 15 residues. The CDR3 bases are TGTGCCAGCAGTCGTCCCGGGACTACCCTCCACGAGCAGTACTTC. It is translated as CASSRPGTTLHEQYF.

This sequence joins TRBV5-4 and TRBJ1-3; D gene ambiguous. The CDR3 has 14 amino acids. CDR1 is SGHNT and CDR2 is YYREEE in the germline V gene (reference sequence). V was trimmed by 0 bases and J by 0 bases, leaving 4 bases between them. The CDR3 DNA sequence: TGTGCCAGCAGCTTGGGAGACTCTGGAAACACCATATATTTT. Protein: CASSLGDSGNTIYF.

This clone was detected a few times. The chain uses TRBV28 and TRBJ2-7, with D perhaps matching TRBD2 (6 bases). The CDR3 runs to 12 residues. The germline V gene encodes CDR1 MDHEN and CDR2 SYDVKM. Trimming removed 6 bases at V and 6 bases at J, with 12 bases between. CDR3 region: CASSTRRAEQYF. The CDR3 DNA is TGTGCCAGCAGCACGCGGAGGGCCGAGCAGTACTTC.

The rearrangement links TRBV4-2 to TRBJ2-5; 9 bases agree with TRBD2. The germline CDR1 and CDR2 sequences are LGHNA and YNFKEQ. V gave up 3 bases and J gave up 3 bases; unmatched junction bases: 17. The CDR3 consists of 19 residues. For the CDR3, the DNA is TGTGCCAGCAGCCAGGTCCCGGGACTAGCTAGCTGGGGGAAAGAGACCCAGTACTTC. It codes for CASSQVPGLASWGKETQYF.

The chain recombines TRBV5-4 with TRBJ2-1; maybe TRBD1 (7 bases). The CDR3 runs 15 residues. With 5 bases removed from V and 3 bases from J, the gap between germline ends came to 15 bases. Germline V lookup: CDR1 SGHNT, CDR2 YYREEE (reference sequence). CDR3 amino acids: CASSSRGTVYNEQFF. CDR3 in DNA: TGTGCCAGCAGTTCACGGGGGACAGTCTACAATGAGCAGTTCTTC.

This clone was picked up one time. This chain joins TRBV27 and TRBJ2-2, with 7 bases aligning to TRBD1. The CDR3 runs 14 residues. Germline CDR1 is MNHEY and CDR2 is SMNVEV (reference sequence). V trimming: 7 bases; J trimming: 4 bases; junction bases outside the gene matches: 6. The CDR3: CASTSPGGTGELFF. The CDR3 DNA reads TGTGCCAGCACGTCCCCAGGGGGCACCGGGGAGCTGTTTTTT.

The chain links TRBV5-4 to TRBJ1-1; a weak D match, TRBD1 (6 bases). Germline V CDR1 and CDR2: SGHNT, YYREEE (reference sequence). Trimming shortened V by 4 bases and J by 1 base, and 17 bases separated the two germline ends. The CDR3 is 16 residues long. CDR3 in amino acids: CASSGKQGTGNTEAFF. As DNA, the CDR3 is TGTGCCAGCAGCGGGAAACAGGGTACGGGGAACACTGAAGCTTTCTTT. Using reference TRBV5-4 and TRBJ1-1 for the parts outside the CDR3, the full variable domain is ETGVTQSPTHLIKTRGQQVTLRCSSQSGHNTVSWYQQALGQGPQFIFQYYREEENGRGNFPPRFSGLQFPNYSSELNVNALELDDSALYLCASSGKQGTGNTEAFFGQGTRLTVV.